This T cell receptor beta chain was identified in a study of T cells in Graves' hyperthyroidism and ophthalmopathy. Uncontrolled infection, other autoimmune disease, pregnancy or lactation disqualified patients from enrolment. The diagnoses drew upon clinical symptoms, serum thyroxine and TRAb, thyroid ultrasound and orbital computed tomography. RNA transcripts gave rise to amplified TCR beta CDR3 regions. The study used the HTBI primer set for a first-round RT-PCR of the TCR CDR3. TCRdb itself ran the multiplex PCR reads through MiXCR, one entry per CDR3 protein. Of 550,000 to 700,000 distinct CDR3 sequences listed, roughly 50% were seen once; the top ten hold 15% to 20%. Trimming removed 1 base at V and 9 bases at J, with 13 bases between. The CDR3 length is 15 residues. The V gene's germline CDR1 is MGHDK and CDR2 SYGVNS. A note on this clonotype: A read error is possible here, since a much larger clone lies one base away.

The chain couples TRBV25-1 to TRBJ1-6; no clear D gene. Sequenced input: peripheral blood or thyroid tissue (not recorded which). This receptor was obtained from an adult woman with Graves' disease, either hyperthyroidism or ophthalmopathy (not recorded which). The CDR3 DNA reads TGTGCCAGCAGTGAATTGGCAGTCGGAAGTTCACCCCTCCACTTT. This sequence encodes CASSELAVGSSPLHF.